This T cell receptor beta chain was sequenced during a study of cytomegalovirus exposure and HLA in healthy donors. Study context: Unique TCR beta sequences numbering fewer than 130 million came from about 179 million T cells in an earlier analysis.

A multiplex PCR was run with 60 Vbeta primers and 13 Jbeta primers. Measured with immunoSEQ multiplex PCR; TCRdb has only the in-frame clones, and not every one. The table shows roughly 150,000 clones, with 77% occurring only once. Study findings and constraints: Whilst most TCR sequences proved rare, a subset of public TCRs occurred across many donors. Previous analysis showed most TCR beta V segments were productive about 87% or about 30% of the time.

CDR3 size: 15 residues. V was clipped by 8 bases and J by 5 bases; unmatched bases: 8. In regard to this clone: What it binds is not known.

The receptor was isolated from a man in his fifties in good health and CMV-seropositive. The chain is built from TRBV23-1 and TRBJ2-3; 12 bases map to TRBD2. TRBV23-1 carries the ORF label, with uncertain function. The sequencing sample was made of PBMCs. The CDR3 loop reads CASLWTSGAGDTQYF. For the CDR3, the DNA is TGCGCCAGCTTATGGACTAGCGGGGCGGGAGATACGCAGTATTTT.